The entry that follows covers one TCR beta chain sequence. Its antigen target is currently unknown. Base qualities are missing; no much larger clone stands one base away. The collaborating institutions used their own protocols to collect whole blood in K2EDTA tubes. For TCRbeta analysis, collaborator samples were shipped as frozen whole blood, as isolated PBMCs, or as DNA extracted from either sample type. TCRbeta CDR3 regions were amplified from genomic DNA using the immunoSEQ Assay, a bias-controlled multiplex PCR. Concerning the study's data processing: Nucleated cell counts per sample were estimated from amplification of reference gene primers within the assay. To quantify the absolute abundance of each unique TCRbeta CDR3 rearrangement, sequence reads were collapsed and filtered. For each sample, productive Simpson clonality was calculated as the square root of Simpson's diversity index across productive rearrangements. Drawn from immuneACCESS, this table holds only the in-frame rearrangements with V and J called that TCRdb kept. Clones are partly lost; checked studies trace under half to an unresolved V gene and leave the rest unexplained. Clone size and V and J calls were adopted from that table, with D and trimming inferred from the DNA. A total of some 94,000 clones appear in this sample, more than 75% of them only once. The ten most abundant clones make up 1.1% of the sample.

The CDR3 covers 9 residues, taking in both the cysteine and the phenylalanine. Only the CDR3 portion is preserved as DNA: 27 bases, with reading frame beginning at the first base. V lost 4 bases and J lost 6 bases; the stretch between them is 3 bases long. The CDR1 and CDR2 encoded by the germline V gene are SQVTM and ANQGSEA. This entry belongs to a study of blood T cell repertoires in COVID-19 (TCRdb year 2020). With regard to the full study: Collaborator samples came from the United States, Italy and Spain and covered acute and convalescent phases of COVID-19. The material from the prospective study consisted of cDNA or gDNA derived from T cells, B-cell-depleted T cells, or PBMCs. Subjects who had been exposed to COVID-19, were actively infected with it, or had recovered from it provided the deeply sampled blood TCRbeta repertoires that made up the dataset. The repertoires were released in a freely available public database intended as a resource for research on the immune response to SARS-CoV-2. Samples were obtained from the ongoing ImmuneRACE study (first 160 participants) and from approximately 1,200 subjects provided by 6 global collaborators. Nearly every sample came with metadata listing a de-identified subject ID, COVID-19 status, age in years and sex. Where available, HLA class I and class II types were taken from metadata supplied by the sample provider and were not determined by assay-based typing. General study outcomes and caveats: How much clinical and demographic metadata was included differed by source and by participant, and the metadata was provided uncurated.

The specimen was peripheral blood. This TCR was recovered from a human donor in a cohort sampled during active COVID-19. The rearranged segments are TRBV29-1 and TRBJ1-2, with no confidently assigned D gene. The bases are TGCAGCGTTGCTGATGGCTACACCTTC. Translated, this gives CSVADGYTF.